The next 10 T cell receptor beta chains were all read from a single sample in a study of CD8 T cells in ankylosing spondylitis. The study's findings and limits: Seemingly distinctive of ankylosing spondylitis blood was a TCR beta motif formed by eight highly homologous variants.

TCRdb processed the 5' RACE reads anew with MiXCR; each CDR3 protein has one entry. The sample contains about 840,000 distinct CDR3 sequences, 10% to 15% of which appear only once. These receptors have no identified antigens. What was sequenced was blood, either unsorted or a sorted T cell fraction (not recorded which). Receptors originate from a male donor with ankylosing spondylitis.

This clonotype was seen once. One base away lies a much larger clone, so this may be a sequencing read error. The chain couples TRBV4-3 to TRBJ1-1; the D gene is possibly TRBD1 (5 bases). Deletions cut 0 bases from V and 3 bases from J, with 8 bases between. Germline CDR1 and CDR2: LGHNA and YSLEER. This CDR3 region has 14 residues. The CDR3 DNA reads TGCGCCAGCAGCCAAGATTGGGGGGACACTGAAGCTTTCTTT. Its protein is CASSQDWGDTEAFF.

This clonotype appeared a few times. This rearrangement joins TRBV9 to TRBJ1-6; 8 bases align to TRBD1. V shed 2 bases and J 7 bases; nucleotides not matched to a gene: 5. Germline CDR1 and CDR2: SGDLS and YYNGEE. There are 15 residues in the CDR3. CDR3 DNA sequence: TGTGCCAGCAGCGTTTCCGGGACAGGCAATTCACCCCTCCACTTT. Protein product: CASSVSGTGNSPLHF.

The CDR3 here is CAISDSARDGTGQFF. CDR3 bases: TGTGCCATCAGTGACAGCGCCCGAGATGGTACGGGGCAGTTCTTC. The chain is built from TRBV10-3 and TRBJ2-1; no clear D. Per germline, CDR1 ENHRY and CDR2 SYGVKD. Trimming cost V 3 bases and J 12 bases, with 21 bases left between them. The CDR3 is 15 residues long.

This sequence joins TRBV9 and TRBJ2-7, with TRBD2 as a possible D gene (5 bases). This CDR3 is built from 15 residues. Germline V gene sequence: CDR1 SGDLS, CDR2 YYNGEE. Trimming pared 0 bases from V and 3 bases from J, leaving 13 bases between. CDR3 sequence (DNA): TGTGCCAGCAGCGTAGGGGCTAGGACTGACTACGAGCAGTACTTC. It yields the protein CASSVGARTDYEQYF.

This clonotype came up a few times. This CDR3 reads CSASSRRGAPYNEQFF. The CDR3 nucleotides are TGCAGTGCTAGTTCTAGGCGGGGGGCACCATACAATGAGCAGTTCTTC. The chain employs TRBV20-1 and TRBJ2-1; 8 nucleotides agree with TRBD2. This CDR3 has 16 residues. In germline, CDR1 is DFQATT, CDR2 SNEGSKA (reference sequence). V dropped 3 bases and J dropped 4; count of bases not matched to a gene: 11.

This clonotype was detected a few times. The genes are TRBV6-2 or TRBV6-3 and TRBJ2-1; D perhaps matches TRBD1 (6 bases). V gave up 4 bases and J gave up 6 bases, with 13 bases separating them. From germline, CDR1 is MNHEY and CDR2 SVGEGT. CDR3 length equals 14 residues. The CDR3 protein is CASSSEGGINEQFF. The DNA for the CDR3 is TGTGCCAGCAGTTCCGAAGGGGGTATCAATGAGCAGTTCTTC.

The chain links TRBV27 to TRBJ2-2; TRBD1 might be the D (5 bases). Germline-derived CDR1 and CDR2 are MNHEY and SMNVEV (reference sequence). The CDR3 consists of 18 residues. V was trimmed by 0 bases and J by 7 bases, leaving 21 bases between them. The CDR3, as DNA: TGTGCCAGCAGTTTATCAGGGTGGAAAGGGGCGATAGACGGGGAGCTGTTTTTT. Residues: CASSLSGWKGAIDGELFF.

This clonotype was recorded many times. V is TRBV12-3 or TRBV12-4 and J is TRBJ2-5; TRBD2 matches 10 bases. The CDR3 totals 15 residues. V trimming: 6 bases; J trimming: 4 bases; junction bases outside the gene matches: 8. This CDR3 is CASREVAGGGETQYF. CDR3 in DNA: TGTGCCAGCAGGGAAGTAGCGGGAGGAGGAGAGACCCAGTACTTC.

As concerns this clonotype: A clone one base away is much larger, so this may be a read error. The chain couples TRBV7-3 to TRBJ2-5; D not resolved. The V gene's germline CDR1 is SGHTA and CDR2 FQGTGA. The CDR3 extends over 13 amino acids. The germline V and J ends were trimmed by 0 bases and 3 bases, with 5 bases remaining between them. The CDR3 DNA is TGTGCCAGCAGCTTAACCTTCGAAGAGACCCAGTACTTC. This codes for CASSLTFEETQYF.

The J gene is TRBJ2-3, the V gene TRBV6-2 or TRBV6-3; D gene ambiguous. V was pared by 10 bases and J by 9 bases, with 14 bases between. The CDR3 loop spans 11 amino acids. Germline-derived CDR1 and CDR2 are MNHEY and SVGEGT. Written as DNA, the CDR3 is TGTGCCATCCGCGGCGCCGTCACGCAGTATTTT. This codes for CAIRGAVTQYF.